The 4 T cell receptor beta chains presented below share a single source sample, sequenced in a study of blood T cell repertoires in COVID-19. Sequencing used immunoSEQ multiplex PCR; TCRdb keeps in-frame clones, though not all of them. This table holds roughly 290,000 clones, 70% to 90% found once. The sample taken for sequencing was PBMCs or T cells enriched from blood (not recorded which). These receptors were taken from a woman between 35 and 50 years old who had recovered from COVID-19.

The chain links TRBV24-1 to TRBJ2-3, with TRBD1 matching over 10 bases. The CDR3 consists of 16 residues. CDR1 and CDR2 from the germline V gene are KGHDR and SFDVKD. V lost 4 bases to trimming and J lost 4 bases; unmatched junction nucleotides: 7. CDR3 protein: CATSDPGQGRSDTQYF. The CDR3 nucleotides read TGTGCCACCAGTGACCCGGGACAGGGGCGCTCAGATACGCAGTATTTT.

This chain links TRBV7-2 with TRBJ2-5; D is uncertain. The V gene's germline CDR1 is SGHTA and CDR2 FQGNSA. Trimming took 3 bases from V and 3 from J, leaving 5 bases between them. The CDR3 sequence is 12 residues long. Here the CDR3 reads CASSFREETQYF. CDR3 nucleotides: TGTGCCAGCAGCTTTAGAGAAGAGACCCAGTACTTC.

V usage is TRBV7-2 and J usage is TRBJ1-6; D might be TRBD1 (5 bases). CDR3 length equals 16 residues. CDR1 SGHTA and CDR2 FQGNSA come from the germline V gene. Trimming cost V 1 base and J 6 bases, with 13 bases left between them. The CDR3 loop reads CASSLDSTGPNSPLHF. In DNA, the CDR3 is TGTGCCAGCAGCTTAGACAGTACAGGCCCTAATTCACCCCTCCACTTT.

The chain uses TRBV11-2 and TRBJ1-1; D is unresolved. Germline lookup yields CDR1 SGHAT and CDR2 FQNNGV. The CDR3 loop spans 12 amino acids. Between the trimmed V and J ends, which lost 0 bases and 6 bases, there was a span of 5 bases. CDR3 in amino acids: CASSLDLPEAFF. DNA of the CDR3: TGTGCCAGCAGCTTAGATCTACCTGAAGCTTTCTTT.